This TCR beta chain emerged from a study of neurological immune-mediated disorders (dated by TCRdb to the late 2010s). Describing the broader study: Among the approximately 35 multiple sclerosis patients, relapsing-remitting MS was present in 31 and secondary progressive MS was present in 3. The approximately 110 TCR-beta libraries included longitudinal samples, technical triplicates and paired sorted CD4+ and CD8+ T-cell subsets alongside PBMC samples. The cohort included some 70 subjects: about 14 with HAM/TSP, some 34 with multiple sclerosis, and approximately 20 healthy controls. The study compared peripheral blood TCR-beta repertoires of HTLV-I-associated myelopathy (HAM/TSP) patients, multiple sclerosis patients and healthy controls using UMI-based sequencing. Broad study findings and their caveats: No identical CDR3 amino acid sequences were shared among expanded clones across subjects, suggesting private TCR-beta repertoires in all groups. No clinical or MRI features were associated with the MS cluster, and the authors said that larger cohorts are needed. Phylogenetic analysis grouped repertoires from 18 of 34 MS patients into a cluster of related CDR3 sequences, suggesting a possible repertoire-level signature. TCR clonal expansion was highest in HAM/TSP patients and lowest in MS patients, with MS patients falling below even healthy controls.

cDNA synthesis used template-switch 5'RACE with a primer carrying a 10-nucleotide random unique molecular identifier tagging each TCR transcript. Each sequencing run produced over 170 million TCR-beta sequences covering 15-18 subjects. The RNeasy kit was used to extract total RNA. The KAPA Real-time Library Amplification kit was used to amplify TCR-beta VDJ regions with primers for the TCR constant region and the 5'RACE anchor. A first PCR added sample indexes and Illumina adaptors, and a second PCR then raised library yield. After Ampure bead purification, the roughly 650 bp TCR product was size-selected on a 2% E-gel SizeSelection system. Before pooling, library quality was checked on a Bioanalyzer, concentration was measured with Qubit, and libraries were quantified with the Kapa Library Quantification kit. An Illumina HiSeq 2500 was used to sequence the libraries paired-end at 2 x 150 bp. To increase sequence diversity, about 23-32% phiX was spiked into each library pool. The original methods were these. Quality-filtered reads were processed with the UMI-based MiGEC pipeline, and over 75% of raw TCR sequences were removed by the MiGEC pipeline during error correction. IMGT germline references were used for alignment of VDJ genes, and clonotypes were defined by a unique CDR3 amino acid sequence together with V-J genes. Clonal expansion, Shannon diversity and CDR3 relatedness were evaluated with VDJtools (CalcPairwiseDistances, ClusterSamples), while phylogenetic trees were built in CLCbio workbench. Clones with at least 8 unique UMIs were defined as expanded, with this threshold being based on coefficient-of-variation modelling across technical triplicates. TCRdb applied fastp at Q25 and MiXCR to the public reads, then kept only in-frame beta chains. Each entry merges the rows of one CDR3 protein and shows their most common DNA and genes. Here the V and J calls rest on TCRdb's processing, not on the authors' analysis. The sample records approximately 37,000 distinct CDR3 sequences, around 4% of which are singletons. The biggest ten clones account for roughly 2% of the sample.

V is pared back by 6 bases and J by 8 bases, with 13 bases lying between the germline termini. CDR1 and CDR2, looked up from the germline V gene (reference sequence), are DFQATT and SNEGSKA. CDR3 length: 12 amino acids, cysteine to phenylalanine. This entry keeps only the CDR3 DNA: 36 bases, framed from base 1. For unsorted PBMC libraries, 2 million PBMCs were used after storage in RNAlater at -80 degrees C until RNA extraction. Multiple sclerosis patients were enrolled in a US clinical protocol under which disease progression was evaluated by magnetic resonance imaging. Peripheral blood was subjected to Ficoll-Hypaque density gradient centrifugation to isolate PBMCs, which were then cryopreserved in liquid nitrogen. There are many counts of this clonotype. Its specific antigen is unknown. Qualities for individual bases were not recorded, and no much larger clone is one base off.

Sequenced material: PBMCs. The rearranged segments are TRBV20-1 and TRBJ1-4; TRBD1 is a weak D gene call, 6 bases matching. This receptor was obtained from a man aged 25 to 40 with multiple sclerosis. The nucleotides read TGCAGTGCAGGGGGTCCTGAAGAAAAACTGTTTTTT. Its product reads: CSAGGPEEKLFF.